This TCR beta chain was sequenced during a study of early T cells in non-severe SARS-CoV-2 infection (dated by TCRdb to about 2021). At the level of the whole study: Because TCR sequencing relied on bulk RNA taken from unsorted whole blood, pairing of alpha and beta chains was not possible. The paper's findings and limits, for the study overall: VDJdb matching was skewed toward anti-spike CD8 responses, so virus-specific expansions were likely underestimated and private and CD4 specificities were missed.

The sample holds many counts of this clonotype. Its antigen is unknown. Base quality data are lacking; no much larger clone is found one base away. A case-control design nested within a healthcare worker cohort in London, UK, was used, with weekly nasopharyngeal swab PCR tests and blood sampling performed. Healthcare workers were recruited between 23 and 31 March 2020, during the week of the UK lockdown, and were followed weekly for up to about 15 weeks. The germline V gene gives CDR1 as SGHVS and CDR2 as FQNEAQ. V was cut back by 5 bases and J by 2 bases, leaving a gap of 13 bases between them. The CDR3 has 14 amino acids, counting the end cysteine and phenylalanine. Only CDR3 DNA is held: 42 bases, read in frame from base 1. Library generation was performed with 5' RACE. This sample was sequenced with a NextSeq 500. The TCR library protocol attached unique molecular identifiers to individual cDNA molecules to correct for sequencing error and PCR bias. Both TCR alpha and beta chains were sequenced, and tight co-correlation was observed between alpha and beta sequence abundances in each sample. The paper's processing steps were these. V gene, J gene and CDR3 annotation of TCR sequences was performed with Decombinator V4. TCRs were defined as expanded if a significant change between any two time points was detected under a Poisson model with p below 0.0001. TCR abundances were normalised to the total number of TCRs sequenced in each sample and reported as counts per million. TRAV1-2 paired with TRAJ12, TRAJ20 or TRAJ33 defined MAIT TCRs, while TRAV10 paired with TRAJ18 defined iNKT TCRs. A search of VDJdb, accessed on 1 November 2021, was run for TCRs annotated to CMV, EBV and SARS-CoV-2, with TCRs annotated for multiple antigens excluded. Using fastp at Q25 and MiXCR, TCRdb reprocessed the public reads and kept productive beta chains. Rows with a matching CDR3 protein are joined into one entry that keeps the most common DNA and genes. TCRdb assigned the V and J calls; the authors' analysis was not used. The sample data list some 59,000 distinct CDR3 sequences, and approximately 10% of these were observed just once. The ten most abundant clones make up more than 20% of the sample.

The source material was whole blood. The receptor was isolated from an adult who was a healthcare worker with PCR-confirmed SARS-CoV-2 infection or an uninfected control (not recorded which). This receptor chain uses TRBV7-8 and TRBJ2-7, with a tentative D gene TRBD2 over 5 matching bases. Here is the DNA: TGTGCCAGCAGCGGTCTAGCCACACCCTACGAGCAGTACTTC. This encodes CASSGLATPYEQYF.